The 32 T cell receptor beta chains listed next were all sequenced from one sample in a study of T cells in localized non-small cell lung cancer. Some clones are missing from TCRdb's copy, which holds only in-frame ones; the method was immunoSEQ multiplex PCR. The sample carries over a thousand clones, roughly 27% recorded once. Sample: normal lung tissue next to the tumor, taken before any cancer treatment. These receptors came from a male donor aged 60 or over with stage I lung adenocarcinoma.

This clone was counted once. This sequence joins TRBV19 and TRBJ2-2; TRBD2 is a possible D gene (6 bases). The V gene lost 2 bases and the J gene lost 3 bases, with 13 bases spanning the gap. This CDR3 region has 16 residues. Germline V gene data show CDR1 as LNHDA and CDR2 as SQIVND (reference sequence). CDR3 bases: TGTGCCAGTAGTATACGGCGGGACGATCACACCGGGGAGCTGTTTTTT. It encodes CASSIRRDDHTGELFF.

This clone was found a few times. The read finishes 1 residue shy of the CDR3 end, and the germline J gene is used to complete it. J is TRBJ1-5 and V is TRBV10-3, with TRBD1 as a possible D gene (5 bases). Between the trimmed V and J ends, which lost 2 bases and 7 bases, there was a span of 9 bases. Germline CDR1 and CDR2: ENHRY and SYGVKD. There are 13 residues in the CDR3. The CDR3 DNA, read in part, is TGTGCCATCAGTGAGGGGGCAAGGCAGCCCCAGCAT. It codes for CAISEGARQPQH. The whole CDR3 region reads CAISEGARQPQHF.

The chain carries TRBV11-3 and TRBJ1-6; D unresolved. The V and J ends lost 6 bases and 2 bases respectively, with 11 bases between them. The CDR3 runs 15 residues. Germline CDR1 and CDR2: SGHNT and YENEEA. CDR3 region: CASRTPAPYNSPLHF. In DNA, the CDR3 is TGTGCCAGCAGAACCCCTGCCCCCTATAATTCACCCCTCCACTTT.

The chain recombines TRBV6-8 with TRBJ1-3; the D is unclear. CDR1 MNHGY and CDR2 SAAAGT come from the germline V gene. The length of the CDR3 is 17 residues. The V and J ends lost 10 bases and 0 bases respectively, with 22 bases between them. CDR3 in DNA: TGTGCCATCAGCCCCACGGGCAGGCTGAACTCTGGAAACACCATATATTTT. Translated, it gives CAISPTGRLNSGNTIYF.

The chain couples TRBV25-1 to TRBJ2-6; weak D call: TRBD1 (6 bases). The V and J ends lost 3 bases and 2 bases respectively, with 14 bases between them. Germline CDR1 is MGHDK and CDR2 is SYGVNS. CDR3 length equals 17 residues. CDR3 DNA: TGTGCCAGCAGTGAGGGCAGGGGAAGGACTGGGGCCAACGTCCTGACTTTC. This sequence encodes CASSEGRGRTGANVLTF.

The rearrangement uses TRBV29-1 and TRBJ2-3; TRBD2 matches at 9 bases. CDR1 SQVTM and CDR2 ANQGSEA come from the germline V gene. J was trimmed by 2 bases and V by 3 bases; bases with no gene match: 3. The CDR3 sequence is 14 residues long. The CDR3 loop is CSVDQRGATDTQYF. Written as DNA, the CDR3 is TGCAGCGTTGATCAGCGGGGGGCCACAGATACGCAGTATTTT.

This clone was observed a handful of times. The rearrangement joins TRBV11-3 to TRBJ2-1; tentative D call: TRBD1 (6 bases). Per the germline V gene, CDR1 is SGHNT and CDR2 is YENEEA. The CDR3 totals 14 residues. V shed 5 bases and J shed 3 bases, with 11 bases lying between them. CDR3 sequence (DNA): TGTGCCAGCAGCCTTGGACAGATCTACAATGAGCAGTTCTTC. Its translation: CASSLGQIYNEQFF.

This clone is labeled medium-sized (0.01 to 0.1%). The chain recombines TRBV11-3 with TRBJ1-1; TRBD1 agrees at 8 bases. The CDR3 spans 15 residues. Germline-derived CDR1 and CDR2 are SGHNT and YENEEA. V was clipped by 5 bases and J by 5 bases; unmatched bases: 10. The CDR3 DNA reads as TGTGCCAGCAGCCCCGGGACAGGTCGTCAAACTGAAGCTTTCTTT. The encoded protein is CASSPGTGRQTEAFF.

V gene TRBV25-1 combines with J gene TRBJ2-1, with TRBD2 matching 11 bases. Germline assignment: CDR1 MGHDK and CDR2 SYGVNS. V lost 10 bases, J lost 0 bases, and 8 bases stayed unmatched. The length of the CDR3 is 16 residues. The CDR3 sequence is CATWGTSGHSYNEQFF. The DNA for the CDR3 is TGTGCCACCTGGGGGACTAGCGGACACTCCTACAATGAGCAGTTCTTC.

This clone is medium-sized. The V call is TRBV11-3, the J call TRBJ2-1, with 12 bases aligning to TRBD2. The V gene's germline CDR1 is SGHNT and CDR2 YENEEA. The V gene end was trimmed by 3 bases and the J gene end by 2 bases; junction bases not matched to a gene: 8. The CDR3 runs to 18 residues. This CDR3 reads CASSLTTSGRLPYNEQFF. DNA of the CDR3: TGTGCCAGCAGCTTGACGACTAGCGGGAGACTGCCCTACAATGAGCAGTTCTTC.

This clone was detected only a few times. The chain links TRBV12-2 to TRBJ2-2; TRBD2 is taken as the D call from the table, unchecked against the DNA. TRBV12-2 is listed as a pseudogene. The CDR3 covers 14 residues. This CDR3 is CATPGTPNTGELFF. The CDR3 nucleotides are TGTGCCACCCCCGGGACTCCGAACACCGGGGAGCTGTTTTTT.

Written as DNA, the CDR3 is TGCGCCAGCAGTGAGAATCCGTGGAGGCGGGGGGACCTCACAGATACGCAGTATTTT. Its protein product is CASSENPWRRGDLTDTQYF. This chain uses TRBV10-2 with TRBJ2-3; 8 bases agree with TRBD2. Per the germline V gene, CDR1 is WSHSY and CDR2 is SAAADI. After removal of 2 bases from V and 2 bases from J, the junction contained 15 bases not matched to a gene. The length of the CDR3 is 19 residues.

The chain joins TRBV5-1 to TRBJ2-2; 9 bases are a match to TRBD1. This CDR3 is built from 15 residues. Germline loops: CDR1 SGHRS, CDR2 YFSETQ. Trimming took 4 bases from V and 6 from J; bases not matched to a gene: 7. The CDR3 DNA follows: TGCGCCAGCAGCCCGGGACAGGGTAACGCCGGGGAGCTGTTTTTT. As protein: CASSPGQGNAGELFF.

This clone was seen more than once but under ten times. The chain uses TRBV5-1 and TRBJ1-4; perhaps TRBD1 as D (5 bases). Trimming stripped 3 bases from V and 7 bases from J, with 13 bases between. CDR3 size: 14 residues. Germline-derived CDR1 and CDR2 are SGHRS and YFSETQ. The DNA of the CDR3 is TGCGCCAGCAGCTCCCAGGGACTTCGTGAAAAACTGTTTTTT. Translating it yields CASSSQGLREKLFF.

The chain uses TRBV5-1 and TRBJ1-4; weak D call: TRBD1 (5 bases). Germline CDR1 reads SGHRS; CDR2 reads YFSETQ. The CDR3 loop spans 14 amino acids. Between the trimmed V and J ends, which lost 7 bases and 8 bases, there was a span of 18 bases. The CDR3 here is CASGPGPNGEKLFF. As DNA, the CDR3 is TGCGCCAGCGGCCCGGGGCCAAATGGGGAAAAACTGTTTTTT.

The V call is TRBV10-2, the J call TRBJ2-2, with TRBD2 matching 10 bases. The CDR3 covers 14 residues. The germline V gene has CDR1 WSHSY and CDR2 SAAADI. V dropped 10 bases and J dropped 1; count of bases not matched to a gene: 3. CDR3 DNA: TGCGCCACCGGGACTAGCGAGAACACCGGGGAGCTGTTTTTT. This codes for CATGTSENTGELFF.

This clone was picked up a small number of times. The genes are TRBV15 and TRBJ1-5; the match to TRBD1 covers 9 bases. Trimming took 1 base from V and 6 from J; bases not matched to a gene: 4. The CDR3 is 15 amino acids. Germline CDR1 and CDR2: LNHNV and YYDKDF (reference sequence). In nucleotides, the CDR3 is TGTGCCACCAGCAGAGGACAGGGGGATGGTCAGCCCCAGCATTTT. Residues: CATSRGQGDGQPQHF.

This clone was picked up a small number of times. J is TRBJ1-5 and V is TRBV11-3, with 7 positions matching TRBD1. Trimming cost V 5 bases and J 4 bases; bases outside gene matches: 5. The CDR3 runs to 14 residues. Germline values: CDR1 SGHNT, CDR2 YENEEA. DNA of the CDR3: TGTGCCAGCAGCCCCGGGACAGCTAATCAGCCCCAGCATTTT. Amino acids: CASSPGTANQPQHF.

The chain combines TRBV11-3 with TRBJ2-3; D is unresolved. Trimming cost V 3 bases and J 2 bases, with 9 bases left between them. This CDR3 spans 14 amino acids. Germline V gene sequence: CDR1 SGHNT, CDR2 YENEEA. The CDR3 nucleotides are TGTGCCAGCAGCTTCCGCCGAGACACAGATACGCAGTATTTT. This sequence encodes CASSFRRDTDTQYF.

The gene calls are TRBV19 and TRBJ1-2; 8 bases fit TRBD1. Germline CDR1 and CDR2: LNHDA and SQIVND (reference sequence). The length of the CDR3 is 15 residues. The V and J ends lost 1 base and 4 bases, in that order; junction bases with no gene match: 5. This CDR3 is CASSIGRDRSYGYTF. The DNA for the CDR3 is TGTGCCAGTAGTATAGGTCGGGACAGGAGCTATGGCTACACCTTC. The whole variable domain, remainder taken from reference TRBV19 and TRBJ1-2, is DGGITQSPKYLFRKEGQNVTLSCEQNLNHDAMYWYRQDPGQGLRLIYYSQIVNDFQKGDIAEGYSVSREKKESFPLTVTSAQKNPTAFYLCASSIGRDRSYGYTFGSGTRLTVV.

This clone was picked up a small number of times. The V and J genes are TRBV28 and TRBJ2-5, with 10 bases lining up with TRBD1. V lost 4 bases to trimming and J lost 5 bases; unmatched junction nucleotides: 10. The germline gives CDR1 MDHEN, CDR2 SYDVKM. The CDR3 runs 16 residues. In nucleotides, the CDR3 is TGTGCCAGCAGTTCCCGGACAGGGGGGCGGCGGGAGACCCAGTACTTC. This sequence encodes CASSSRTGGRRETQYF.

This clone was counted between two and nine times. The chain uses TRBV11-3 and TRBJ1-1, with D hard to call. There are 14 residues in the CDR3. V shed 1 base and J shed 0 bases, with 6 bases lying between them. CDR1 and CDR2 from the germline V gene are SGHNT and YENEEA. The CDR3 DNA sequence: TGTGCCAGCAGCTTAGTGCTGGTGAACACTGAAGCTTTCTTT. Translated: CASSLVLVNTEAFF.

The chain is built from TRBV15 and TRBJ2-5; 11 nucleotides align to TRBD1. The CDR3 is 16 amino acids. Germline V gene data show CDR1 as LNHNV and CDR2 as YYDKDF (reference sequence). V lost 2 bases, J lost 5 bases, and 7 bases stayed unmatched. The CDR3 sequence: CATSRRTGTGGETQYF. DNA of the CDR3: TGTGCCACCAGCAGAAGGACCGGGACAGGGGGGGAGACCCAGTACTTC.

A few counts support this clone. V gene TRBV7-8 combines with J gene TRBJ1-1; no reliable D call. Germline loops: CDR1 SGHVS, CDR2 FQNEAQ. V shed 7 bases and J shed 4 bases, with 13 bases lying between them. The CDR3 is made up of 13 amino acids. The CDR3 DNA is TGTGCCAGCACCCGGACGCGGGGCACTGAAGCTTTCTTT. Protein sequence: CASTRTRGTEAFF.

The gene calls are TRBV6-8 and TRBJ2-7, with D unresolved. Germline V CDR1 and CDR2: MNHGY, SAAAGT. The CDR3 loop spans 12 amino acids. V was cut by 8 bases and J by 6 bases, with 14 bases left in between. The DNA of the CDR3 is TGTGCCAGCTTGGCTTTGGCCGCCGAGCAGTACTTC. Translating it yields CASLALAAEQYF.

Judged by abundance, this clone is medium-sized. The chain carries TRBV11-3 and TRBJ1-3; no clear D gene. Germline CDR1 SGHNT, CDR2 YENEEA. The V gene lost 5 bases and the J gene lost 4 bases, with 12 bases spanning the gap. The CDR3 runs to 14 residues. In nucleotides, the CDR3 is TGTGCCAGCAGCCCGAAATGGTTGGGAAACACCATATATTTT. Protein sequence: CASSPKWLGNTIYF.

This clone has more than one count but fewer than ten. This chain uses TRBV9 with TRBJ2-2; TRBD2 matches at 8 bases. The CDR3 totals 16 residues. V shed 2 bases and J 6 bases; nucleotides not matched to a gene: 9. Germline loops: CDR1 SGDLS, CDR2 YYNGEE. The CDR3 loop reads CASSVAPGGAAGELFF. The CDR3 DNA reads TGTGCCAGCAGCGTGGCCCCCGGGGGGGCCGCCGGGGAGCTGTTTTTT.

This chain connects TRBV12-5 to TRBJ2-2; D is unresolved. The CDR3 extends over 16 amino acids. Germline V lookup: CDR1 LGHNT, CDR2 FRNRAP. CDR3 residues: CASTPRGDWNTGELFF. Written as DNA, the CDR3 is TGTGCCAGCACTCCACGCGGAGACTGGAACACCGGGGAGCTGTTTTTT.

The chain uses TRBV11-3 and TRBJ2-7, with 7 bases matching TRBD1. J gave up 3 bases and V 5 bases, and 10 bases lay outside the gene matches. Germline CDR1 is SGHNT and CDR2 is YENEEA. The CDR3 sequence is 15 residues long. The CDR3 DNA follows: TGTGCCAGCAGCAGAGCCGGGACAGAGCGCTACGAGCAGTACTTC. It is translated as CASSRAGTERYEQYF.

In this sample, this clone is medium-sized (0.01 to 0.1%). The chain couples TRBV11-3 to TRBJ1-5; no definite D call. The CDR3 runs 16 residues. Trimming took 1 base from V and 3 from J, leaving 13 bases between them. Germline V gene lookup returns CDR1 SGHNT and CDR2 YENEEA. CDR3 residues: CASSLVGTADNQPQHF. CDR3 coding DNA: TGTGCCAGCAGCTTAGTTGGCACAGCGGACAATCAGCCCCAGCATTTT.

This rearrangement joins TRBV11-3 to TRBJ2-7, with 11 bases identical to TRBD1. Germline loops: CDR1 SGHNT, CDR2 YENEEA. V shed 3 bases and J 1 base; nucleotides not matched to a gene: 2. There are 15 residues in the CDR3. Here the CDR3 reads CASSLGQGGSYEQYF. The CDR3 region has the DNA TGTGCCAGCAGCTTGGGACAGGGGGGTTCCTACGAGCAGTACTTC.

The chain couples TRBV30 to TRBJ2-7, with TRBD2 matching 10 bases. This CDR3 spans 15 amino acids. V lost 5 bases to trimming and J lost 5 bases; unmatched junction nucleotides: 12. Germline lookup yields CDR1 GTSNPN and CDR2 SVGIG (reference sequence). The CDR3 is CAWRRGTSVIDEQYF. Written as DNA, the CDR3 is TGTGCCTGGCGGCGAGGGACTAGCGTTATCGACGAGCAGTACTTC.